The 14 T cell receptor beta chains listed next were all sequenced from one sample in a study of blood T cell repertoires in COVID-19. Produced via immunoSEQ multiplex PCR; TCRdb's table is partial and in-frame only. The repertoire includes some 520,000 clones, 89% of them detected once, and roughly 0.92% sits in the top ten. Specimen: peripheral blood. These receptors all stem from a man younger than 30 with COVID-19, enrolled during active disease.

The gene calls are TRBV2 and TRBJ2-1, with a possible D match to TRBD2 (5 bases). The germline CDR1 and CDR2 sequences are SNHLY and FYNNEI. The CDR3 is 17 residues long. Trimming left V 3 bases short and J 8 bases short, with 23 bases between. The CDR3 protein is CASSDSTVRTGIHEQFF. In DNA, the CDR3 is TGTGCCAGCAGTGATTCAACGGTCCGGACGGGGATTCATGAGCAGTTCTTC.

The chain employs TRBV12-5 and TRBJ1-4; 7 bases are shared with TRBD1. In germline, CDR1 is LGHNT, CDR2 FRNRAP. J was trimmed by 6 bases and V by 1 base; bases with no gene match: 5. This CDR3 spans 15 amino acids. In DNA form, the CDR3 reads TGTGCTAGTGGTTTGGGAGACAGGGATTATGAAAAACTGTTTTTT. It translates to CASGLGDRDYEKLFF.

V is TRBV15 and J is TRBJ2-3, with D maybe TRBD1 (6 bases). Germline-derived CDR1 and CDR2 are LNHNV and YYDKDF (reference sequence). This CDR3 is 13 amino acids long. V was trimmed by 0 bases and J by 9 bases, leaving 10 bases between them. The CDR3 sequence is CATSRDRRGTQYF. CDR3 sequence (DNA): TGTGCCACCAGCAGAGATAGAAGGGGGACGCAGTATTTT.

The chain couples TRBV3-1 (or the pseudogene TRBV3-2) to TRBJ2-3; 8 bases agree with TRBD2. Germline CDR1 LGHDT, CDR2 YNNKEL (reference sequence). The CDR3 is made up of 14 amino acids. The V segment lost 5 bases and the J segment 4 bases; nucleotides outside the gene matches: 5. The CDR3: CASSVRGGADTQYF. The CDR3 DNA sequence: TGTGCCAGCAGCGTTCGGGGGGGGGCAGATACGCAGTATTTT.

Only a few counts were recorded for this clone. The rearrangement uses TRBV30 and TRBJ2-1; 13 bases line up with TRBD2. Germline CDR1 and CDR2: GTSNPN and SVGIG (reference sequence). The CDR3 covers 15 residues. J gave up 8 bases and V 0 bases, and 4 bases lay outside the gene matches. The CDR3 DNA reads as TGTGCCTGGAGTGTACGAGGACTAGCGGGAGATGAGCAGTTCTTC. Protein product: CAWSVRGLAGDEQFF. Full variable domain (missing parts from reference TRBV30 and TRBJ2-1): SQTIHQWPATLVQPVGSPLSLECTVEGTSNPNLYWYRQAAGRGLQLLFYSVGIGQISSEVPQNLSASRPQDRQFILSSKKLLLSDSGFYLCAWSVRGLAGDEQFFGPGTRLTVL.

This clone appeared a few times. The chain combines TRBV6-5 with TRBJ2-3; tentatively, D is TRBD2 (5 bases). This CDR3 contains 15 residues. Germline assignment: CDR1 MNHEY and CDR2 SVGAGI. The V end was cut by 0 bases, the J end by 1 base, with 8 bases between. The CDR3 region has the DNA TGTGCCAGCAGTTACTCTCCGGAGGGCACAGATACGCAGTATTTT. Encoded protein: CASSYSPEGTDTQYF.

The table lists this clone with a count of one. The chain carries TRBV4-2 and TRBJ2-3; the match to TRBD2 covers 10 bases. Germline-derived CDR1 and CDR2 are LGHNA and YNFKEQ. The CDR3 contains 16 residues. Germline trimming cut 0 bases from V and 14 bases from J; bases unmatched to any gene: 14. CDR3 nucleotides: TGTGCCAGCAGCCAAGATGCGATGGTAGCGGGGGGCCGCGCGTATTTT. This encodes CASSQDAMVAGGRAYF.

This chain joins TRBV7-2 and TRBJ2-3; 9 bases are a match to TRBD2. This CDR3 region has 16 residues. Germline V gives CDR1 SGHTA, CDR2 FQGNSA. The V and J ends lost 1 base and 3 bases, in that order; junction bases with no gene match: 5. CDR3 protein: CASSLDPTSGTDTQYF. The CDR3 DNA follows: TGTGCCAGCAGCTTAGATCCTACTAGCGGGACAGATACGCAGTATTTT.

V gene TRBV15 combines with J gene TRBJ1-1; maybe TRBD1 (5 bases). Germline CDR1 and CDR2: LNHNV and YYDKDF (reference sequence). The CDR3 is made up of 19 amino acids. The germline V and J ends were trimmed by 0 bases and 5 bases, with 25 bases remaining between them. CDR3 residues: CATSRDGWAKGRGRTEAFF. CDR3 coding DNA: TGTGCCACCAGCAGAGATGGGTGGGCTAAGGGAAGGGGTAGGACTGAAGCTTTCTTT.

V is TRBV11-2 and J is TRBJ2-1; TRBD2 agrees at 10 bases. Trimming cost V 5 bases and J 5 bases; bases outside gene matches: 9. Germline CDR1 reads SGHAT; CDR2 reads FQNNGV. The CDR3 is made up of 16 amino acids. The DNA for the CDR3 is TGTGCCAGCAGCCGGAGGGGGCTAGCGGGGGACAATGAGCAGTTCTTC. Its translation: CASSRRGLAGDNEQFF.

V gene TRBV3-1 (or the pseudogene TRBV3-2) combines with J gene TRBJ2-1; 10 bases match TRBD2. This CDR3 contains 18 residues. V gave up 1 base and J gave up 1 base; unmatched junction bases: 7. CDR1 and CDR2 from the germline V gene are LGHDT and YNNKEL (reference sequence). The chain's CDR3 is CASSQVPAGGGSYNEQFF. The CDR3 nucleotides read TGTGCCAGCAGCCAAGTCCCAGCGGGAGGGGGATCCTACAATGAGCAGTTCTTC.

The J gene is TRBJ2-7, the V gene TRBV19, with 8 bases lining up with TRBD2. V shed 3 bases, J shed 2 bases, and the junction held 6 bases outside the gene matches. The CDR3 extends over 15 amino acids. Germline V lookup: CDR1 LNHDA, CDR2 SQIVND (reference sequence). CDR3 bases: TGTGCCAGTAGTATCTCAGCGGGAGTGACCTACGAGCAGTACTTC. Residues: CASSISAGVTYEQYF.

This clone was counted only a few times. The chain links TRBV15 to TRBJ2-5; 7 bases map to TRBD2. The CDR3 totals 18 residues. V lost 0 bases and J lost 4; bases outside the gene matches: 14. Germline V CDR1 and CDR2: LNHNV, YYDKDF (reference sequence). DNA of the CDR3: TGTGCCACCAGCAGAGATTCAGTGGATTGGGCGGGAGTAGAGACCCAGTACTTC. This encodes CATSRDSVDWAGVETQYF. Full variable domain (remainder filled in from reference TRBV15 and TRBJ2-5): DAMVIQNPRYQVTQFGKPVTLSCSQTLNHNVMYWYQQKSSQAPKLLFHYYDKDFNNEADTPDNFQSRRPNTSFCFLDIRSPGLGDTAMYLCATSRDSVDWAGVETQYFGPGTRLLVL.

This clone was seen just once. The V call is TRBV7-6, the J call TRBJ2-5; the match to TRBD2 covers 9 bases. CDR3 length equals 16 residues. After removal of 4 bases from V and 5 bases from J, the junction contained 11 bases not matched to a gene. The V gene's germline CDR1 is SGHVS and CDR2 FNYEAQ. CDR3 region: CASSSNPRGGLETQYF. The DNA for the CDR3 is TGTGCCAGCAGCTCTAACCCGCGGGGGGGCCTGGAGACCCAGTACTTC.